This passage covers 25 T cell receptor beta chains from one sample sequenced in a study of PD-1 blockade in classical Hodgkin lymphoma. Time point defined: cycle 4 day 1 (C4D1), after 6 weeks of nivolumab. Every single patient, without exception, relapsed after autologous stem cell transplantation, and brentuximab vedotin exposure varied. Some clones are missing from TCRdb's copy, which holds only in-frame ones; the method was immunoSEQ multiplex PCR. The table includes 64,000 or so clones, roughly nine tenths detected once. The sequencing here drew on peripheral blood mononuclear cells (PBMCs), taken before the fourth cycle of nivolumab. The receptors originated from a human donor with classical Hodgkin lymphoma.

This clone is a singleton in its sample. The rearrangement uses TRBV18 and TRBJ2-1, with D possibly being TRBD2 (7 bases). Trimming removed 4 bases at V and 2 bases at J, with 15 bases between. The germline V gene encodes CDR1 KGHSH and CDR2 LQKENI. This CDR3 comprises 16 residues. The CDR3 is CASSQLGGAAYNEQFF. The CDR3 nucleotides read TGTGCCAGCTCACAGTTAGGGGGGGCCGCCTACAATGAGCAGTTCTTC.

The CDR3 DNA reads as TGTGCCAGCAGCTTGGACAGATCATATAGCAATCAGCCCCAGCATTTT. Translation gives CASSLDRSYSNQPQHF. The chain recombines TRBV7-8 with TRBJ1-5; possibly TRBD1 for D (6 bases). Trimming stripped 3 bases from V and 0 bases from J, with 12 bases between. CDR1 and CDR2 (germline): SGHVS, FQNEAQ. CDR3 length equals 16 residues.

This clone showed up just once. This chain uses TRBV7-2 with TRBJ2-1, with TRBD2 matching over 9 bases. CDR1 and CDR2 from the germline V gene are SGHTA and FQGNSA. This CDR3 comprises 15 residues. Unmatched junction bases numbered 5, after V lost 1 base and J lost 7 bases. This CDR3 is CASSLGIAGVNEQFF. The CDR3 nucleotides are TGTGCCAGCAGCTTAGGTATAGCGGGGGTTAATGAGCAGTTCTTC. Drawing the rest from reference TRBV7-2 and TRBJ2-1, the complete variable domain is GAGVSQSPSNKVTEKGKDVELRCDPISGHTALYWYRQSLGQGLEFLIYFQGNSAPDKSGLPSDRFSAERTGGSVSTLTIQRTQQEDSAVYLCASSLGIAGVNEQFFGPGTRLTVL.

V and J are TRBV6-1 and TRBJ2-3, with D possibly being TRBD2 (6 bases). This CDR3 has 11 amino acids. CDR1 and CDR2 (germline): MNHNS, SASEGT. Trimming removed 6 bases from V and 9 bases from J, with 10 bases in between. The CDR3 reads CASSVEGTQYF. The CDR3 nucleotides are TGTGCCAGCAGCGTGGAGGGAACGCAGTATTTT.

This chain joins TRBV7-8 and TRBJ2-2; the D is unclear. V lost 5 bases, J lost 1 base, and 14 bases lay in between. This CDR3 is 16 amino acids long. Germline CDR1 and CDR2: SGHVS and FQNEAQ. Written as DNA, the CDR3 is TGTGCCAGCAGCCCCTTGGCTCCACAGAACACCGGGGAGCTGTTTTTT. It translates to CASSPLAPQNTGELFF.

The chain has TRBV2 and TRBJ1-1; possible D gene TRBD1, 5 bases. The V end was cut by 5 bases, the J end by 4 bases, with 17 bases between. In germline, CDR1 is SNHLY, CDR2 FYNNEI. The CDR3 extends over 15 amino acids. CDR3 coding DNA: TGTGCCAGCAGTCCACGGGCTGTGGGACTCACTGAAGCTTTCTTT. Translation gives CASSPRAVGLTEAFF.

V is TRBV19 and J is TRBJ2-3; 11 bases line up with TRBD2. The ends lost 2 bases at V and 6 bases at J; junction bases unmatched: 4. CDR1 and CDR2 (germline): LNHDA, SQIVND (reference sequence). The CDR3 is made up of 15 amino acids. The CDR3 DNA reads TGTGCCAGTAGTATACTAGCGGGGGGACAGGATACGCAGTATTTT. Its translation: CASSILAGGQDTQYF. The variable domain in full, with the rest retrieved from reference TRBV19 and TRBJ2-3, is DGGITQSPKYLFRKEGQNVTLSCEQNLNHDAMYWYRQDPGQGLRLIYYSQIVNDFQKGDIAEGYSVSREKKESFPLTVTSAQKNPTAFYLCASSILAGGQDTQYFGPGTRLTVL.

CDR3 sequence (DNA): TGTGCCAGCAGCTTGCCCTTCCAGCCTAATGAAAAACTGTTTTTT. This encodes CASSLPFQPNEKLFF. The chain uses TRBV11-2 and TRBJ1-4; unclear D gene. Germline V gene sequence: CDR1 SGHAT, CDR2 FQNNGV. CDR3 length equals 15 residues. Trimming pared 3 bases from V and 3 bases from J, leaving 11 bases between.

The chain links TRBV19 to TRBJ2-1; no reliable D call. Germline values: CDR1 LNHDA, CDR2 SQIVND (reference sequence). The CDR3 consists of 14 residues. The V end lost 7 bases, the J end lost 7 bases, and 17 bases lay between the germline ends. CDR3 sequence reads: CASNPLGLSNEQFF. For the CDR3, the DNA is TGTGCCAGTAACCCTCTGGGCCTTTCAAATGAGCAGTTCTTC. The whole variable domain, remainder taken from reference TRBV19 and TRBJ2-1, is DGGITQSPKYLFRKEGQNVTLSCEQNLNHDAMYWYRQDPGQGLRLIYYSQIVNDFQKGDIAEGYSVSREKKESFPLTVTSAQKNPTAFYLCASNPLGLSNEQFFGPGTRLTVL.

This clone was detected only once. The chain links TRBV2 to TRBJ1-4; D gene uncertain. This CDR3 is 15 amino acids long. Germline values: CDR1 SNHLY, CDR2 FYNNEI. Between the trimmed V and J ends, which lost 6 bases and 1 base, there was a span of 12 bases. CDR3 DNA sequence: TGTGCCAGCAGGCGAGAAGGCCAAACTAATGAAAAACTGTTTTTT. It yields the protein CASRREGQTNEKLFF.

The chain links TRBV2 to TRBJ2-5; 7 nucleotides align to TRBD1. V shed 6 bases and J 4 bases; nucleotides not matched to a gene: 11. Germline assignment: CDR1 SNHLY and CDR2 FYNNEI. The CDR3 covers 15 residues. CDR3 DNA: TGTGCCAGCAGACAGTTCACAGGGGCCGGAGAGACCCAGTACTTC. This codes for CASRQFTGAGETQYF.

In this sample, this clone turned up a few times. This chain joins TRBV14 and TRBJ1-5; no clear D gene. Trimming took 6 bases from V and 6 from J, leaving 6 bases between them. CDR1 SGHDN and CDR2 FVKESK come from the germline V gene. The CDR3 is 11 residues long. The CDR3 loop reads CASRVVQPQHF. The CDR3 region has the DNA TGTGCCAGCAGGGTTGTTCAGCCCCAGCATTTT.

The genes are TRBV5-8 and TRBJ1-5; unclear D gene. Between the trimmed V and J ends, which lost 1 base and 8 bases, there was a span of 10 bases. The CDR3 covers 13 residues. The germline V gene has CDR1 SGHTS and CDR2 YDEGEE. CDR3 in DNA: TGTGCCAGCAGCTTGTTAGAATCAGAGCCCCAGCATTTT. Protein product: CASSLLESEPQHF.

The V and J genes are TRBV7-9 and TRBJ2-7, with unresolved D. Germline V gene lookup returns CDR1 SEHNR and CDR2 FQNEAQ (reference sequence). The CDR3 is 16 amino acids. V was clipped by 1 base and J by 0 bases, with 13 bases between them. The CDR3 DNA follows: TGTGCCAGCAGCTTAGAGGCCGATTTCAGCTCCTACGAGCAGTACTTC. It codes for CASSLEADFSSYEQYF.

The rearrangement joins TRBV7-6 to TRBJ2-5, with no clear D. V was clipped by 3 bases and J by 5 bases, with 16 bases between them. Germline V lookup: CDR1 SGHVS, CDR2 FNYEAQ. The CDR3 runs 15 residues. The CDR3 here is CASSFLLVGTETQYF. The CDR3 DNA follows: TGTGCCAGCAGCTTTTTATTAGTCGGTACGGAGACCCAGTACTTC.

For the CDR3, the DNA is TGTGCCAGCAGCCAAGATACGATGTCTGGGGCTTCCGCAGATACGCAGTATTTT. Amino acids: CASSQDTMSGASADTQYF. The chain uses TRBV4-2 and TRBJ2-3; weak D call: TRBD1 (5 bases). CDR1 and CDR2 (germline): LGHNA, YNFKEQ. The CDR3 extends over 18 amino acids. V lost 0 bases to trimming and J lost 4 bases, with 20 bases between them.

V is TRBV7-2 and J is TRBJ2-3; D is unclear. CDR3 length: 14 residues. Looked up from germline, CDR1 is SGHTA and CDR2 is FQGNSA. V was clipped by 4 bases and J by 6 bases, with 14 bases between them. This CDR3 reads CASSSQPGLDTQYF. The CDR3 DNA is TGTGCCAGCAGCTCCCAACCGGGTCTGGATACGCAGTATTTT.

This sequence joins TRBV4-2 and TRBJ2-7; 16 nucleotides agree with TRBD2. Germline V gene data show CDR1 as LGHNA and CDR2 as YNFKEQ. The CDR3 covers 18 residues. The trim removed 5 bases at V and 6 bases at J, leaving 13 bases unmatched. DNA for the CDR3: TGTGCCAGCAGCTCCGGGACTAGCGGGGGGGAAGCGGTTGGCGAGCAGTACTTC. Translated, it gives CASSSGTSGGEAVGEQYF.

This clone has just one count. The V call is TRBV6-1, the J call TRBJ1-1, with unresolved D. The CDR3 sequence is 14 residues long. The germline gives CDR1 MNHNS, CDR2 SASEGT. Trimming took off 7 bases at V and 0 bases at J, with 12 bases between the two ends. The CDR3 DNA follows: TGTGCCAGCATATCCCGAACCATGAACACTGAAGCTTTCTTT. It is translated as CASISRTMNTEAFF.

CDR3: CSVVPSGHGDTQYF. CDR3 sequence (DNA): TGCAGCGTTGTCCCCAGCGGGCACGGGGATACGCAGTATTTT. The J gene is TRBJ2-3, the V gene TRBV29-1; D is possibly TRBD2 (6 bases). Trimming removed 4 bases at V and 6 bases at J, with 17 bases between. Germline CDR1 and CDR2: SQVTM and ANQGSEA. CDR3 length: 14 amino acids.

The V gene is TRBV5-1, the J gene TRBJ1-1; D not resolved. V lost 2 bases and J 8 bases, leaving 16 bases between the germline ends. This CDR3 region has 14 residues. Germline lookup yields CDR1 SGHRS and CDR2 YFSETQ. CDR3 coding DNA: TGCGCCAGCAGCTTTATTGGACGCGACCTGGAAGCTTTCTTT. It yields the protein CASSFIGRDLEAFF.

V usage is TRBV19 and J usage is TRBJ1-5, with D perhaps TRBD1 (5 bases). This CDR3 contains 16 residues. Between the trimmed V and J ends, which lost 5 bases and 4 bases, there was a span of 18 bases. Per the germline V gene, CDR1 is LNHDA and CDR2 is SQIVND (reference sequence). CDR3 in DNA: TGTGCCAGTAGTCTTTCGGAGGGGACGGGAAATCAGCCCCAGCATTTT. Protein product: CASSLSEGTGNQPQHF.

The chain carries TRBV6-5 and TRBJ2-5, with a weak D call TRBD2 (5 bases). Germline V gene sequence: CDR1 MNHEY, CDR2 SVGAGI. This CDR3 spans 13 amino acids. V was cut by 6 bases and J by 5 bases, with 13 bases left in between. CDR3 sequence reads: CASSRTVLETQYF. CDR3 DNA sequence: TGTGCCAGCAGCCGGACTGTTCTGGAGACCCAGTACTTC.

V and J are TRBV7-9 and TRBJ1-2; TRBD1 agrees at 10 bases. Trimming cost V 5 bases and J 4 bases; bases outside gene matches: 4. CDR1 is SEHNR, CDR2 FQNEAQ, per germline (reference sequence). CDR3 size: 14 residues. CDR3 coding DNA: TGTGCCAGCAGCGGACAGGGGGGAGCCTATGGCTACACCTTC. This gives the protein CASSGQGGAYGYTF. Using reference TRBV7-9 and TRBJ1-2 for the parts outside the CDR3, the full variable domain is DTGVSQNPRHKITKRGQNVTFRCDPISEHNRLYWYRQTLGQGPEFLTYFQNEAQLEKSRLLSDRFSAERPKGSFSTLEIQRTEQGDSAMYLCASSGQGGAYGYTFGSGTRLTVV.

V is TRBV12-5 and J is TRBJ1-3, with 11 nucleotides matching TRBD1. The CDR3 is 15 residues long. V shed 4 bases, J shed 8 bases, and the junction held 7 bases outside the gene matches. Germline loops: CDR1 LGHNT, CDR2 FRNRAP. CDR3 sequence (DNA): TGTGCTAGTGGTTATCTCGGACAGGGGGCCGACACCATATATTTT. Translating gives CASGYLGQGADTIYF.